The source of this T cell receptor (beta chain) is a study of blood T cells in healthy people across ages. General study findings and limits: Relative to aged donors, long-lived donors carried more naive CD4+ cells and displayed higher diversity. Age brought a roughly linear fall in TCR beta diversity measured per million T cells. Shifts in expanded clonotypes may have been confounded by donor CMV status, which was unknown.

V lost 7 bases and J lost 1, with 17 bases in between. Germline CDR1 and CDR2: MDHEN and SYDVKM. This CDR3 has 16 amino acids. In the case of this clonotype: The target antigen is unknown.

The use of a sample-barcoded 5' primer and a J-beta primer mix characterized a second PCR of roughly 6 to 11 cycles. Every sample gave at least 3 million paired-end reads containing CDR3. In TCRdb, the 5' RACE reads were re-called with MiXCR into one record per CDR3 protein. The table lists hundreds of thousands of distinct CDR3 sequences, around 50% of them singletons. This rearrangement joins TRBV28 to TRBJ2-1, with TRBD2 as a possible D gene (7 bases). This receptor was identified in an older man in good health. Input material: blood. CDR3 sequence reads: CASILGGGGSYNEQFF. In DNA, the CDR3 is TGTGCCAGCATCTTGGGGGGAGGGGGTTCCTACAATGAGCAGTTCTTC.